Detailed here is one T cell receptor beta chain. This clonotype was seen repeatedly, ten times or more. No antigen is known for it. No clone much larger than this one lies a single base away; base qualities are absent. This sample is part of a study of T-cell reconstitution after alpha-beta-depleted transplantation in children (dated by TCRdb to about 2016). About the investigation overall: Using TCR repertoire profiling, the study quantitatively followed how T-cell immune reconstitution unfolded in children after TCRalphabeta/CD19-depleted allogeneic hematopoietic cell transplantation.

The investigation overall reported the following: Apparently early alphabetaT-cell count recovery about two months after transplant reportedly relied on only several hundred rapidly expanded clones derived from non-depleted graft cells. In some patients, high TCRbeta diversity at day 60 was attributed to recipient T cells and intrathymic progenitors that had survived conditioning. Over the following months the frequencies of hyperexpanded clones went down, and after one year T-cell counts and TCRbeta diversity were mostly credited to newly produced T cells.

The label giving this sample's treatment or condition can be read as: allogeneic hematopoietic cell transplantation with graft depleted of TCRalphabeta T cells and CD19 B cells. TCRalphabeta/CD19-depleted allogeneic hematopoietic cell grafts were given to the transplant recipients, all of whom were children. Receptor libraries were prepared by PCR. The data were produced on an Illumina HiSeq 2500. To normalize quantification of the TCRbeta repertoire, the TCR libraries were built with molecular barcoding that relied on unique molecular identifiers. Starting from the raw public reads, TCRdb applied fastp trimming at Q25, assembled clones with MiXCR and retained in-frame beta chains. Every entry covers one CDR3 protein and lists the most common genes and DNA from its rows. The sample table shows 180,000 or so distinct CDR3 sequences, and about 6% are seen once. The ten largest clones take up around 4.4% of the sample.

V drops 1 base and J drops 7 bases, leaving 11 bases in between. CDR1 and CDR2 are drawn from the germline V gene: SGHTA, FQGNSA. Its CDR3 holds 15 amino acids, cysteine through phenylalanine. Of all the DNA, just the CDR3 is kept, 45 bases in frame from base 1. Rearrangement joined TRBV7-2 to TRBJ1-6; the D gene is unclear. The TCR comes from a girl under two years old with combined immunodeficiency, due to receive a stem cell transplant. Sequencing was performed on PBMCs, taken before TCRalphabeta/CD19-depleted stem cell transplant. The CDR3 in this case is CASSLGGHLNSPLHF. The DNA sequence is TGTGCCAGCAGCTTAGGCGGTCACCTCAATTCACCCCTCCACTTT.